Here is one T cell receptor (beta chain) with its context. Its recognized antigen is unknown. Per-base qualities were not stored, and no clone one base away is much larger. The receptor library was made with the immunoSEQ multiplex PCR assay. Imported from immuneACCESS, the table was reduced by TCRdb to in-frame sequences with V and J called. These copies leave out some clones; in studies compared against another copy, an unresolved V gene accounts for under half, and the cause of the remainder is not known. Within this sample are 55,000 to 70,000 clones, with about 85% of them counted one time only. Of the sample, roughly 0.4% falls within the top ten clones. The data belong to a study of T cell changes during pregnancy in multiple sclerosis (dated by TCRdb to 2018 to 2020). In the study overall: The study looked at changes in the T cell repertoire across pregnancy in women with multiple sclerosis.

Sequences were derived from CD4+ T cells from peripheral blood mononuclear cells, sampled in the third trimester of pregnancy. The source is a female donor with multiple sclerosis, enrolled in a pregnancy study.

CDR3 loop: CASSPGNSYEQYF. The bases are TGCGCCAGCAGCCCGGGGAACTCCTACGAGCAGTACTTC. The rearrangement joined TRBV5-1 to TRBJ2-5; tentative D gene TRBD2, with 5 bases matching. The J call may not be correct, given that the DNA end is closer to TRBJ2-7. From its cysteine to its phenylalanine, the CDR3 spans 13 amino acids. Just the 39-base CDR3 DNA is kept, in frame starting at base 1. According to the germline V gene, CDR1 reads SGHRS and CDR2 reads YFSETQ.